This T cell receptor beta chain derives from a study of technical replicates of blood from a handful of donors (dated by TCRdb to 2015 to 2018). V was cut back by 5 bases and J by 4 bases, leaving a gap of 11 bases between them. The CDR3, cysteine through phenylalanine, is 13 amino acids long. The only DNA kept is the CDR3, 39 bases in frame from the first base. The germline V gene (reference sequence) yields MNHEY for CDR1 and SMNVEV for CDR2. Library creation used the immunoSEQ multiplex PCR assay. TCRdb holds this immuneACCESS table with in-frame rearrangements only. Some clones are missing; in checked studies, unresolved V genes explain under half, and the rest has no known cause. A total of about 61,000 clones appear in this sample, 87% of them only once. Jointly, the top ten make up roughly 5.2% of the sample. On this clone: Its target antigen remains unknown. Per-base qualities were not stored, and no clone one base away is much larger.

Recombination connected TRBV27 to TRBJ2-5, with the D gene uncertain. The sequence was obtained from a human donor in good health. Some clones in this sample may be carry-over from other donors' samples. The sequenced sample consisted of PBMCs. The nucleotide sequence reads TGTGCCAGCAGTACGATCTCGGTAGAGACCCAGTACTTC. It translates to CASSTISVETQYF.